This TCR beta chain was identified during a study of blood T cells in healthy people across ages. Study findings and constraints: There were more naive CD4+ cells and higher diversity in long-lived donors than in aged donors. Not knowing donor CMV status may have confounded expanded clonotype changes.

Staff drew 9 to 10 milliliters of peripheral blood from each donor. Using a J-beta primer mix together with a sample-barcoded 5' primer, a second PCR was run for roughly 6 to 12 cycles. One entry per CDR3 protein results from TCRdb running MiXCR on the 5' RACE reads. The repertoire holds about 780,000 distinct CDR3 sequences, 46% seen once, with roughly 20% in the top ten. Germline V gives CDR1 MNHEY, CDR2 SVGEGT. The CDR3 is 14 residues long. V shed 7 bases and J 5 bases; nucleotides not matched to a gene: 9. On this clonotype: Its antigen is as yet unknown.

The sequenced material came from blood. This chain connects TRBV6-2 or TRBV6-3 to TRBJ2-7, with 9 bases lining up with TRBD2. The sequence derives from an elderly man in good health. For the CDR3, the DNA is TGTGCCAGCAACTTAGCGGGAGTATCCCACGAGCAGTACTTC. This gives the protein CASNLAGVSHEQYF.